This entry concerns a single TCR beta chain. This specimen belongs to a study of T-cell memory formation after mild COVID-19. As for the study in general: Across donors, TCR clusters were largely donor specific.

Trimming shortened V by 7 bases and J by 5 bases, and 14 bases separated the two germline ends. Per the germline V gene, CDR1 is SGHAT and CDR2 is FQNNGV. CDR3 length: 13 amino acids. TCRdb itself ran the 5' RACE reads through MiXCR, one entry per CDR3 protein. The profile shows fewer than 200,000 distinct CDR3 sequences, around 21% of them singletons. The V gene is TRBV11-2, the J gene TRBJ1-1; D might be TRBD1 (5 bases). Sequencing input: PBMCs or a T cell subset sorted from them (not recorded which). The clonotype was recovered from an adult woman who had mild COVID-19 (a few samples of this study predate the infection). Cell type and time point are not known. In DNA form, the CDR3 reads TGTGCCAGCAAATCGAGGGGAGGGACTGAAGCTTTCTTT. Translation gives CASKSRGGTEAFF.